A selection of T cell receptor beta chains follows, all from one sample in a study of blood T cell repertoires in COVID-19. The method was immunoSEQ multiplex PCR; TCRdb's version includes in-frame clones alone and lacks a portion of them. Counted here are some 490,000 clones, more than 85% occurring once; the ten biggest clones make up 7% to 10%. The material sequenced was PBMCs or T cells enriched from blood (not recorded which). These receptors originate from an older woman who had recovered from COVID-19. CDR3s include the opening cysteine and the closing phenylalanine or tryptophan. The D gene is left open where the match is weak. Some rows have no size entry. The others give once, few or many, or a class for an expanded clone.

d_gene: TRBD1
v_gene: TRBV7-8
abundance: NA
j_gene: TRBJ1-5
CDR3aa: CASSLDRGDQPQHF
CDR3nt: TGTGCCAGCAGCTTAGACAGGGGTGATCAGCCCCAGCATTTT

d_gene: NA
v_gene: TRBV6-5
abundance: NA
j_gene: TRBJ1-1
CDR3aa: CASSYRGDTEAFF
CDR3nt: TGTGCCAGCAGTTATCGGGGGGACACTGAAGCTTTCTTT

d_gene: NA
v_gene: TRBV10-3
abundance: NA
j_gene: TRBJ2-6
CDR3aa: CAISESEGMKAGGANVLTF
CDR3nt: TGTGCCATCAGTGAATCGGAGGGGATGAAGGCTGGTGGGGCCAACGTCCTGACTTTC

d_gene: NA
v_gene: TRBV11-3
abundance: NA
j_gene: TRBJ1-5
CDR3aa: CASSLGGGSVKYSNQPQHF
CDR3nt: TGTGCCAGCAGCTTAGGCGGGGGCTCCGTAAAATATAGCAATCAGCCCCAGCATTTT

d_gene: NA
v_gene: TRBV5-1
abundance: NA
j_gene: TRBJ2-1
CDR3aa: CASSLGGGGLYNEQFF
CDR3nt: TGCGCCAGCAGCCTCGGGGGAGGGGGTCTCTACAATGAGCAGTTCTTC

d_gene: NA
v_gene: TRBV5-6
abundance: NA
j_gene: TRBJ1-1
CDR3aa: CASSLQFNTEAFF
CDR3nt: TGTGCCAGCAGCTTGCAGTTTAACACTGAAGCTTTCTTT

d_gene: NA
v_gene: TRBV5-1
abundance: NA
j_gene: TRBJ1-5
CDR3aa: CASSLGGISNQPQHF
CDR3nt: TGCGCCAGCAGCTTGGGAGGGATTAGCAATCAGCCCCAGCATTTT

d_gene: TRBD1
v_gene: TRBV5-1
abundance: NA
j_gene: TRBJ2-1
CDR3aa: CASSLAGQTYNEQFF
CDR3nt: TGCGCCAGCAGCTTGGCGGGACAGACATACAATGAGCAGTTCTTC

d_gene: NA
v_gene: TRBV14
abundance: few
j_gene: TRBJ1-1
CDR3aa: CASSRLNRDNEAFF
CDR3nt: TGTGCCAGCAGCCGTTTGAACAGGGATAATGAAGCTTTCTTT

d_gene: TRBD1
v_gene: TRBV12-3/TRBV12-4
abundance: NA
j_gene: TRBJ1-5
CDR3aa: CASSLGDRGGHF
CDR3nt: TGTGCCAGCAGTTTAGGTGACAGGGGAGGGCATTTT

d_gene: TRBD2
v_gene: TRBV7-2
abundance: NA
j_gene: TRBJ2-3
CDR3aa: CASSLWASGGADTQYF
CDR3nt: TGTGCCAGCAGCTTATGGGCTAGCGGGGGGGCAGATACGCAGTATTTT

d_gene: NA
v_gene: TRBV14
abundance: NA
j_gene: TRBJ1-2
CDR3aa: CASSRWSNGYTF
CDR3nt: TGTGCCAGCAGCCGGTGGAGCAATGGCTACACCTTC

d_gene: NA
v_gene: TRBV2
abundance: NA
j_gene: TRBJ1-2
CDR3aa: CASSENVIGGLNGYTF
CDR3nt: TGTGCCAGCAGTGAAAATGTCATTGGGGGACTAAATGGCTACACCTTC

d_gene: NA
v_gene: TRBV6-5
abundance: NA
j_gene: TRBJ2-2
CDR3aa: CASSYARQYGELFF
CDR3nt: TGTGCCAGCAGTTACGCCCGACAGTACGGGGAGCTGTTTTTT

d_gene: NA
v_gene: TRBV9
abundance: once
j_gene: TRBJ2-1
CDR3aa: CASSVVGLSYNEQFF
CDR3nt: TGTGCCAGCAGCGTTGTCGGGTTATCGTACAATGAGCAGTTCTTC

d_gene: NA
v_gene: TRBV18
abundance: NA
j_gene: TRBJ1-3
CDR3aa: CASSPAPPPSSTIYF
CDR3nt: TGTGCCAGCTCACCAGCCCCCCCGCCGAGTTCCACCATATATTTT

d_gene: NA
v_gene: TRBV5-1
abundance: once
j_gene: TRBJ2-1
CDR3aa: CASSPSGGLVNEQFF
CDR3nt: TGCGCCAGCAGTCCGTCAGGGGGGTTGGTCAATGAGCAGTTCTTC

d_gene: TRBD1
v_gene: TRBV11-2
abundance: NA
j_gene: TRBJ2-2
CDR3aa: CASTSERQGANTGELFF
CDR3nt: TGTGCCAGCACGTCCGAGCGACAGGGGGCGAACACCGGGGAGCTGTTTTTT

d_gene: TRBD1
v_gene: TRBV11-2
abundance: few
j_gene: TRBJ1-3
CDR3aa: CASSRGTGLDTIYF
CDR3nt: TGTGCCAGCAGCCGCGGGACAGGGTTGGACACCATATATTTT

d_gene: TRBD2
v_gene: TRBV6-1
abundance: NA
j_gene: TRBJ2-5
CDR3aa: CASSESTSGGQETQYF
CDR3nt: TGTGCCAGCAGTGAATCCACTAGCGGGGGGCAAGAGACCCAGTACTTC

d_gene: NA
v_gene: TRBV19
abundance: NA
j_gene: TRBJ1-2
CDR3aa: CASRGDNYGYTF
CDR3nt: TGTGCCAGTAGAGGGGATAACTATGGCTACACCTTC

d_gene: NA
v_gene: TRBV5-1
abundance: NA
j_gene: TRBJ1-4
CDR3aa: CASSFHEGALFF
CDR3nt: TGCGCCAGCAGCTTCCATGAGGGAGCACTGTTTTTT

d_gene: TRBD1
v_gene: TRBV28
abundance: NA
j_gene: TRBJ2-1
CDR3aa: CASSSPFGTGYNEQFF
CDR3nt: TGCGCCAGCAGTTCCCCTTTCGGGACAGGGTACAATGAGCAGTTCTTC

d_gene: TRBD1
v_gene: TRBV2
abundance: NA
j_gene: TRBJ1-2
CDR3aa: CASSPRVDRAYGYTF
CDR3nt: TGTGCCAGCAGCCCCCGGGTGGACAGGGCGTATGGCTACACCTTC

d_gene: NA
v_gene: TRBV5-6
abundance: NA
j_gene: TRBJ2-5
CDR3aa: CASSYGQIKETQYF
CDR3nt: TGTGCCAGCAGCTACGGACAGATTAAAGAGACCCAGTACTTC

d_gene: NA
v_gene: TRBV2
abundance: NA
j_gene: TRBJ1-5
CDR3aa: CASGGTGDQPQHF
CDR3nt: TGTGCCAGCGGCGGGACGGGCGATCAGCCCCAGCATTTT

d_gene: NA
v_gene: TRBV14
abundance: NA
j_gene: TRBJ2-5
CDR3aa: CASSPILGSGGETQYF
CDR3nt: TGTGCCAGCAGCCCCATTCTCGGCTCAGGGGGGGAGACCCAGTACTTC